The sequence of this T cell receptor beta chain was determined in a study of T cell repertoires in cytomegalovirus infection. Study details: Matching HLA type and CMV infection were both indicated by public TCR beta signatures.

Study-level findings and limits: The cumulative frequency of public TCR beta families identified carriers of CMV plus the relevant HLA. CMV-specific TCR beta clonotypes restricted by HLA-C dominated the ex vivo response.

One entry per CDR3 protein, called by TCRdb with MiXCR from the reads. The sample contains under 150,000 distinct CDR3 sequences, 7.5% to 9% of which appear only once. This clonotype occurred a few times. What it recognizes is unknown. The clonotype was recovered from a human donor in good health (CMV status not recorded). Some clones in this sample may be carry-over from other donors' samples. The sequenced sample was PBMCs.

The CDR3 is CSARGLSYNEQFF. The CDR3 DNA reads TGCAGTGCGAGGGGGCTCTCCTACAATGAGCAGTTCTTC. The chain employs TRBV20-1 and TRBJ2-1, with 7 bases lining up with TRBD1. Trimming cost V 6 bases and J 0 bases; bases outside gene matches: 2. From germline, CDR1 is DFQATT and CDR2 SNEGSKA (reference sequence). This CDR3 spans 13 amino acids.